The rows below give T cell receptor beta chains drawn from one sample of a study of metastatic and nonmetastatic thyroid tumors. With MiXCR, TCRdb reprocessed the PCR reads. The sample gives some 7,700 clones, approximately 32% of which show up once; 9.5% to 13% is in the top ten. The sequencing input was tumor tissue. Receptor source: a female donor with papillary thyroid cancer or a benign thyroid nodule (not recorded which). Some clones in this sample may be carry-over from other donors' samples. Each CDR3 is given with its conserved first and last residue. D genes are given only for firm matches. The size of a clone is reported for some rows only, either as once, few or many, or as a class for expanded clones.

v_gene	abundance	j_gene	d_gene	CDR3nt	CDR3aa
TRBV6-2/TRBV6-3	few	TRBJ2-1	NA	TGTGCCAGCAGAGAGCCCTACAATGAGCAGTTCTTC	CASREPYNEQFF
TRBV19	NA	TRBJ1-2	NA	TGTGCCAGTAGTATAGATCGAGGAACTAACTATGGCTACACCTTC	CASSIDRGTNYGYTF
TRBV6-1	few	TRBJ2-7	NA	TGTGCCAGCAGTTCCGAATTTAGGACAGCCTACGAGCAGTACTTC	CASSSEFRTAYEQYF
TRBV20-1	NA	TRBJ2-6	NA	TGCAGTGCTAGCAAGGGGGACCTCTCGGGGGCCAACGTCCTGACTTTC	CSASKGDLSGANVLTF
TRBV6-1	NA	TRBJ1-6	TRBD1	TGTGCCAGCAGCCAACAGACAGGGTCGGATTCACCCCTCCACTTT	CASSQQTGSDSPLHF
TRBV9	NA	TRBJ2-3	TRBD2	TGTGCCAGCAGCGCCCCCGTGACTAGCGGTAGTAACGCAGATACGCAGTATTTT	CASSAPVTSGSNADTQYF
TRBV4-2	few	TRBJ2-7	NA	TGTGCCAGCAGCCAAGATTTGGACGGGGGACCCTACGAGCAGTACTTC	CASSQDLDGGPYEQYF
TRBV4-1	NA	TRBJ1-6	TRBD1	TGCGCCAGCAGCCAAGAGGAGACAGGGAATAATTCACCCCTCCACTTT	CASSQEETGNNSPLHF
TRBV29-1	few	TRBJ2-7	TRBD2	TGCAGCGTCCTAAAACTAGCGGGGATTACCTACGAGCAGTACTTC	CSVLKLAGITYEQYF
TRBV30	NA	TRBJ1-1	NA	TGTGCCTGGAGTGGTTCACGCGTGAAAGCTTTCTTT	CAWSGSRVKAFF
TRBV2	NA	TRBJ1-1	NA	TGTGCCAGCAGCTTTAAAGTGAACTCTGAAGCTTTCTTT	CASSFKVNSEAFF
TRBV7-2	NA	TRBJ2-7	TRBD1	TGTGCCAGCAGCCGCCACTCGGACAGGGGATACGAGCAGTACTTC	CASSRHSDRGYEQYF
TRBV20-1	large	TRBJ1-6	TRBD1	TGCAGTGCCTCGGACGTGATAGGGGGCCCGGATTCACCCCTCCACTTT	CSASDVIGGPDSPLHF
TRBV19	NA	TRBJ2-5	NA	TGTGCCAGTGGTTCCCGGACCCAAGAGACCCAGTACTTC	CASGSRTQETQYF
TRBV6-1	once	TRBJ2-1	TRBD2	TGTGCCAGCAGTGAGGGGACTAGCGGGAGCGATGAGCAGTTCTTC	CASSEGTSGSDEQFF
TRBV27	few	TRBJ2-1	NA	TGTGTCAGCAGTACCCGGATACCCGGACAGCTTGTCTCCTACAATGAGCAGTTCTTC	CVSSTRIPGQLVSYNEQFF
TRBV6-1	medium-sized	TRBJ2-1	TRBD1	TGTGCCAGCAGGGGGACAGCAAGACGGGGCTACAATGAGCAGTTCTTC	CASRGTARRGYNEQFF
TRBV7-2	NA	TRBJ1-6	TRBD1	TGTGCCAGCAGTCGGGACAGACATAATTCACCCCTCCACTTT	CASSRDRHNSPLHF
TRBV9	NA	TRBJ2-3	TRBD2	TGTGCCAGCAGCTCTGGACTAGCTGGAGGGTCCACAGCTACGCAGTATTTT	CASSSGLAGGSTATQYF
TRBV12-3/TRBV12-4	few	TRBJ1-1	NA	TGTGCCAGCAGTACTCACACTGAAGCTTTCTTT	CASSTHTEAFF
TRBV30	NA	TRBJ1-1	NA	TGTGCCTGGAGTCCGAACAACGGTGAAGCTTTCTTT	CAWSPNNGEAFF
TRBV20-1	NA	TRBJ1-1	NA	TGCAGTGCTAGAGATCGGGTGAAGACTGAAGCTTTCTTT	CSARDRVKTEAFF
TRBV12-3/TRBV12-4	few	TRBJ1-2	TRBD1	TGTGCCGGCAGCACAGCGACAGGGAGAGGCTACACCTTC	CAGSTATGRGYTF
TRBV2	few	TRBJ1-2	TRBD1	TGTGACAGCCTTAACACAAGGGGGCGGGGCTATGGCTACACCTTC	CDSLNTRGRGYGYTF
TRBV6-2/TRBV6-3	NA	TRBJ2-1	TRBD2	TGTGCCAGCAGGGGACTAGCTGGATGTACCGGAGACCCCTCCAATGAGCAGTTCTTC	CASRGLAGCTGDPSNEQFF
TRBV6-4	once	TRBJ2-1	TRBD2	TGTGCCAGCAGTCACTCGTCTAGCGGGAGCAATGAGCACTTCTTC	CASSHSSSGSNEHFF
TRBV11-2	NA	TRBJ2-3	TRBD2	TGTGCCAGCAGATTGGGGGGAGGGACCGAGGGTCAGTTTTTT	CASRLGGGTEGQFF
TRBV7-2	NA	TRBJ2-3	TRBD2	TGTGCCAGCAGCTTACGCCTAGCGGTACCCACAGATACGCAGTATTTT	CASSLRLAVPTDTQYF
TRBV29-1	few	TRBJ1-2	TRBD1	TGCAGCGTTGAAGAACAGGGGGCGTATGGCTACACCTTC	CSVEEQGAYGYTF
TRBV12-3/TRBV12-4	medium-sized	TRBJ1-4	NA	TGTGCCAGCAGTTTGGCAACCAGGGCTAATGAAAAACTGTTTTTT	CASSLATRANEKLFF
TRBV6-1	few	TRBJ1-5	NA	TGTGCCAGCAGCCCGGGGACGGTTTCCAATCAGCCCCAGCATTTT	CASSPGTVSNQPQHF
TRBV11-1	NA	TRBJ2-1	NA	TGTGCCAGCAGCTTAGCGGGAAGCTCCTACAATGAGCAGTTCTTC	CASSLAGSSYNEQFF
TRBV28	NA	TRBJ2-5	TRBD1	TGTGCCAGTGGGAGATGGCAAATGGGACAGCCTACTCAGTACTTC	CASGRWQMGQPTQYF
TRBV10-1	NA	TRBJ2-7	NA	TGCGCCAGCAGTGAGTACAGGGGAGGCGGGCAGTACTTC	CASSEYRGGGQYF
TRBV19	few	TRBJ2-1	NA	TGTGCCAGTCCGGTAGGACTATACAATGAGCAGTTCTTC	CASPVGLYNEQFF
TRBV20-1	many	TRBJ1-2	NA	TGCAGTGCTAGTAAATCGGGACGGTCCTATGGCTACACCTTC	CSASKSGRSYGYTF
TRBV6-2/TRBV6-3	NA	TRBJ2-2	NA	TGCGCCAGCAGTCTCGGTGGCGTGGAGCTGTTTTTT	CASSLGGVELFF
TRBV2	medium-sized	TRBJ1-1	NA	TGTGCCAGCAGTGACCTCGGTGGCACTGAAGCTTTCTTT	CASSDLGGTEAFF
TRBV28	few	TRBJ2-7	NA	TGTGCCAGCAGCTTTCCCACTGCATCCTACGAGCAGTACTTC	CASSFPTASYEQYF
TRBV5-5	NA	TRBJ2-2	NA	TGTGCCAGCAGCATAAGCACAGTGGGCAGCACCGGGGAGCTGTTTTTT	CASSISTVGSTGELFF
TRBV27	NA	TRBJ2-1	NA	TGTGCGAGCAGGTTAACGACTAACTCCTACGTGCAGTTCTTC	CASRLTTNSYVQFF
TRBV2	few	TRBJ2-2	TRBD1	TGTGCCAGCAGTAAACAGGGGGCGTTGACCGGGGAGCTGTTTTTT	CASSKQGALTGELFF
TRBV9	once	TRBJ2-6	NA	TGTGCCAGCAGCGTAGATGGCTCCTCTGGGGCCAACGTCCTGACTTTC	CASSVDGSSGANVLTF
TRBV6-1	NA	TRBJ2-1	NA	TGTGCCAGCAGTGAGGGAGACAGCTACAATGAGCAGTTCTTC	CASSEGDSYNEQFF
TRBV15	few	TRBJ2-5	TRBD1	TGTGCCACCAGCAGTGGGCCGGGACAGGGGTGGGAGACCCAGTACTTC	CATSSGPGQGWETQYF
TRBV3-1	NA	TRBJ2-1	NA	TGTGCCAGCAGCCAAGCTAGGGGATTTGAGCAGTTCTTC	CASSQARGFEQFF